One TCR beta chain is described in this entry. Its antigen is not identified. This CDR3 has 14 residues. In germline, CDR1 is SGHRS, CDR2 YFSETQ. Trimming stripped 0 bases from V and 10 bases from J, with 14 bases between. Clones were read by immunoSEQ multiplex PCR, and TCRdb kept only the in-frame ones, dropping some. The sample includes about 95,000 clones, 85% of them seen just once. This entry belongs to a study of cytomegalovirus exposure and HLA in healthy donors. Overall study findings and caveats: CMV antigen specificity was confirmed in vitro for three CMV-associated chains.

The sequence came from a man aged 18 to 30 in good health and CMV-seropositive. This chain links TRBV5-1 with TRBJ2-1, with D perhaps TRBD1 (5 bases). What was sequenced was PBMCs. The CDR3, as DNA: TGCGCCAGCAGCTTGGACAGGACGATAAAGGAGCAGTTCTTC. It encodes CASSLDRTIKEQFF.